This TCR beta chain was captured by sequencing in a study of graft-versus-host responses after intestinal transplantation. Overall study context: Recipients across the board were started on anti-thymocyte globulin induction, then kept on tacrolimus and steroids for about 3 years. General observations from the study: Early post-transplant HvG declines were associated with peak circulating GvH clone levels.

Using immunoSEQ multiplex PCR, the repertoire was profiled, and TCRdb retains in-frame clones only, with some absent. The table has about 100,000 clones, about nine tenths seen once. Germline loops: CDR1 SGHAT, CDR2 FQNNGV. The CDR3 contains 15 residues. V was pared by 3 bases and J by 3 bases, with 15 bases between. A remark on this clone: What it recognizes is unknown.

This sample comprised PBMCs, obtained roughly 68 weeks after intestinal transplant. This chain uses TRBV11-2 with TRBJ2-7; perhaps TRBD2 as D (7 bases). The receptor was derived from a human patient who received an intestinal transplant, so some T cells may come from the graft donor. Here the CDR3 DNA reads TGTGCCAGCAGCTTTTTAGGGGGGGGCATCTACGAGCAGTACTTC. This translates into CASSFLGGGIYEQYF.